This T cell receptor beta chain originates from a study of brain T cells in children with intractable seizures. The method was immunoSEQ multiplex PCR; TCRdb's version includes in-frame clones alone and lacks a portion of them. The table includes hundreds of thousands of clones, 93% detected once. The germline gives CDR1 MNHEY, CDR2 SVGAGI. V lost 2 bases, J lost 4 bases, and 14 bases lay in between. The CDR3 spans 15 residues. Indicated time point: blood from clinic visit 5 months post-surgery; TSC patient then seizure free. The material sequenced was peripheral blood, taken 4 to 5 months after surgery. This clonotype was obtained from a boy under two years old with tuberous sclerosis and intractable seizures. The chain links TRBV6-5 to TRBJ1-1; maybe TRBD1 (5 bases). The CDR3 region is CASSYGDSGLTEAFF. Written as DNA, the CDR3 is TGTGCCAGCAGTTACGGCGACAGTGGACTCACTGAAGCTTTCTTT.